These 31 T cell receptor beta chains came from one sample sequenced in a study of CD8 T cells in ankylosing spondylitis. Points from the study as a whole: Ankylosing spondylitis blood appeared to carry a characteristic TCR beta motif of eight or nine highly homologous variants.

TCRdb reprocessed the 5' RACE reads via MiXCR and lists one record per CDR3 protein. The data hold around 430,000 distinct CDR3 sequences, with roughly 18% observed a single time. These receptors' targets are unknown. The specimen was blood, either unsorted or a sorted T cell fraction (not recorded which). The receptor set was obtained from a male donor with ankylosing spondylitis.

This clonotype occurred a few times. This sequence joins TRBV15 and TRBJ2-6; either TRBD1 or TRBD2 may supply D (5 bases each). The CDR3 covers 16 residues. The germline CDR1 and CDR2 sequences are LNHNV and YYDKDF (reference sequence). V lost 0 bases, J lost 2 bases, and 8 bases lay in between. CDR3 nucleotide sequence: TGTGCCACCAGCAGAGATTGGGGGACTGGGGCCAACGTCCTGACTTTC. Translation: CATSRDWGTGANVLTF. Based on the CDR3 plus reference TRBV15 and TRBJ2-6, the full variable domain is DAMVIQNPRYQVTQFGKPVTLSCSQTLNHNVMYWYQQKSSQAPKLLFHYYDKDFNNEADTPDNFQSRRPNTSFCFLDIRSPGLGDTAMYLCATSRDWGTGANVLTFGAGSRLTVL.

The sample holds a few counts of this clonotype. This chain joins TRBV4-1 and TRBJ2-1, with 7 bases fitting TRBD2. The CDR3 is 15 residues long. The V segment lost 3 bases and the J segment 8 bases; nucleotides outside the gene matches: 10. The germline CDR1 and CDR2 sequences are MGHRA and YSYEKL. The CDR3 nucleotides read TGCGCCAGCAGCCAGGGCTCGACTAGCCTCCATGAGCAGTTCTTC. It codes for CASSQGSTSLHEQFF.

This clonotype showed up many times. The chain joins TRBV7-2 to TRBJ2-7; 13 bases match TRBD2. The CDR3 spans 15 residues. V shed 6 bases, J shed 3 bases, and the junction held 5 bases outside the gene matches. Germline V CDR1 and CDR2: SGHTA, FQGNSA. The CDR3 DNA reads TGTGCCAGCAGACGTGGACTAGCGGGAGTCTACGAGCAGTACTTC. Translated: CASRRGLAGVYEQYF.

This rearrangement joins TRBV30 to TRBJ2-7; a weak D match, TRBD2 (5 bases). Germline values: CDR1 GTSNPN, CDR2 SVGIG (reference sequence). The CDR3 runs 14 residues. The V and J ends lost 1 base and 4 bases respectively, with 14 bases between them. DNA of the CDR3: TGTGCCTGGAGTGGATCGGCGGGCTTTTACGAGCAGTACTTC. Residues: CAWSGSAGFYEQYF.

This clonotype was recorded at least ten times. The V call is TRBV29-1, the J call TRBJ2-4, with 7 bases that match TRBD2. Germline CDR1 is SQVTM and CDR2 is ANQGSEA. This CDR3 has 12 residues. The V segment lost 4 bases and the J segment 8 bases; nucleotides outside the gene matches: 5. The CDR3 protein is CSVGEGTYIQYF. CDR3 nucleotides: TGCAGCGTTGGGGAGGGCACGTACATTCAGTACTTC.

The chain employs TRBV20-1 and TRBJ1-2; D uncertain. Germline loops: CDR1 DFQATT, CDR2 SNEGSKA (reference sequence). CDR3 length: 14 amino acids. The V gene lost 3 bases and the J gene lost 8 bases, with 19 bases spanning the gap. The CDR3 DNA sequence: TGCAGTGCTAGTCGCGGGGAGGGAAAGGGCGGCTACACCTTC. Protein sequence: CSASRGEGKGGYTF.

This clonotype has a count of ten or more. The V call is TRBV20-1, the J call TRBJ2-2; the D is unclear. The ends were cut back, 4 bases at V and 1 base at J, with 4 bases in the middle. Per the germline V gene, CDR1 is DFQATT and CDR2 is SNEGSKA (reference sequence). The CDR3 contains 12 residues. CDR3 bases: TGCAGTGCTACCGAGAACACCGGGGAGCTGTTTTTT. The encoded protein is CSATENTGELFF.

V and J are TRBV6-5 and TRBJ2-7; possibly TRBD1 for D (6 bases). The germline V gene encodes CDR1 MNHEY and CDR2 SVGAGI. V shed 2 bases and J shed 4 bases, with 15 bases lying between them. The CDR3 has 15 residues. In DNA, the CDR3 is TGTGCCAGCAGTTACAAGGCAGGGGCGTTTTACGAGCAGTACTTC. This sequence encodes CASSYKAGAFYEQYF.

With respect to this clonotype: The CDR3 ends on some other residue instead of the conserved phenylalanine or tryptophan, so this is likely a read error. The J gene is TRBJ2-5, the V gene TRBV6-1; no clear D gene. In germline, CDR1 is MNHNS, CDR2 SASEGT. Trimming cost V 7 bases and J 0 bases, with 21 bases left between them. There are 17 residues in the CDR3. In DNA, the CDR3 is TGTGCCAGCACTCCTCAACGCCCGATTTCGTACCAAGAGACCCAGTACTTG. Translated: CASTPQRPISYQETQYL.

The rearrangement uses TRBV7-9 and TRBJ1-4; 7 bases map to TRBD1. Germline V gene lookup returns CDR1 SEHNR and CDR2 FQNEAQ (reference sequence). The junction had 9 bases not matched to a gene; V was cut back by 6 bases and J by 8 bases. The CDR3 is 14 residues long. In DNA form, the CDR3 reads TGTGCCAGCAGGGATACAGGGGCTGGGGAAAAACTGTTTTTT. This encodes CASRDTGAGEKLFF.

This clonotype was recorded a few times. This chain links TRBV7-6 with TRBJ1-5; no clear D gene. V dropped 5 bases and J dropped 5 bases, with 13 bases sitting between them. This CDR3 comprises 14 residues. The germline CDR1 and CDR2 sequences are SGHVS and FNYEAQ. The CDR3, as DNA: TGTGCCAGCAGCCCCGGAGAGGGTTATCAGCCCCAGCATTTT. Its translation is CASSPGEGYQPQHF.

The table lists this clonotype with a few counts. The junction departs from germline at one end; a sequencing error may be responsible. The rearrangement joins TRBV28 to TRBJ2-5; D gene unclear. Germline CDR1 MDHEN, CDR2 SYDVKM. The CDR3 length is 13 residues. CDR3 sequence: CASSLLLQETQCF. CDR3 DNA sequence: TGTGCCAGCAGTTTATTACTCCAAGAGACCCAGTGCTTC.

V is TRBV7-9 and J is TRBJ1-1; D remains unclear. Trimming took off 3 bases at V and 1 base at J, with 9 bases between the two ends. The CDR3 covers 14 residues. Germline CDR1 reads SEHNR; CDR2 reads FQNEAQ (reference sequence). CDR3 sequence (DNA): TGTGCCAGCAGCTTCTTCTCGGGGAACACTGAAGCTTTCTTT. This encodes CASSFFSGNTEAFF. Drawing the rest from reference TRBV7-9 and TRBJ1-1, the complete variable domain is DTGVSQNPRHKITKRGQNVTFRCDPISEHNRLYWYRQTLGQGPEFLTYFQNEAQLEKSRLLSDRFSAERPKGSFSTLEIQRTEQGDSAMYLCASSFFSGNTEAFFGQGTRLTVV.

This clonotype was counted many times. CDR3 coding DNA: TGCAGCGTGAACAACGACGCTTACACTGAAGCTTTCTTT. Protein sequence: CSVNNDAYTEAFF. The chain carries TRBV29-1 and TRBJ1-1, with no clear D. In germline, CDR1 is SQVTM, CDR2 ANQGSEA. CDR3 length: 13 residues. The ends were cut back, 6 bases at V and 3 bases at J, with 14 bases in the middle.

The chain is built from TRBV7-6 and TRBJ2-5; D not resolved. This CDR3 has 15 amino acids. V dropped 5 bases and J dropped 2 bases, with 15 bases sitting between them. Germline-derived CDR1 and CDR2 are SGHVS and FNYEAQ. This CDR3 reads CASSTYSLTQETQYF. CDR3 bases: TGTGCCAGCAGCACCTACAGCCTAACACAAGAGACCCAGTACTTC.

Here the CDR3 DNA reads TGTGCCAGCACCTCAGCCCGGGACAGGAACACCGGGGAGCTGTTTTTT. Its protein product is CASTSARDRNTGELFF. The chain uses TRBV7-9 and TRBJ2-2, with TRBD1 matching over 7 bases. V was clipped by 7 bases and J by 1 base; unmatched bases: 9. The CDR3 extends over 16 amino acids. The germline V gene has CDR1 SEHNR and CDR2 FQNEAQ (reference sequence).

The J gene is TRBJ2-1, the V gene TRBV7-3; D not certain. The germline V gene has CDR1 SGHTA and CDR2 FQGTGA. V was clipped by 2 bases and J by 5 bases, with 10 bases between them. The CDR3 has 14 amino acids. CDR3 residues: CASSLELINNEQFF. CDR3 nucleotide sequence: TGTGCCAGCAGCTTAGAGCTTATAAACAATGAGCAGTTCTTC.

This clonotype was picked up one time. The V and J genes are TRBV4-1 and TRBJ1-1; D may be TRBD1 (5 bases). The length of the CDR3 is 14 residues. Germline V CDR1 and CDR2: MGHRA, YSYEKL. Trimming cost V 5 bases and J 0 bases, with 10 bases left between them. This chain's CDR3 is CASSEQAVNTEAFF. In nucleotides, the CDR3 is TGCGCCAGCAGCGAACAGGCGGTGAACACTGAAGCTTTCTTT.

The chain links TRBV28 to TRBJ2-4, with a possible D match to TRBD2 (7 bases). Per germline, CDR1 MDHEN and CDR2 SYDVKM. The V and J ends lost 6 bases and 2 bases respectively, with 14 bases between them. The CDR3 is 15 residues long. The CDR3 sequence is CASSSGGGPKNIQYF. The CDR3, as DNA: TGTGCCAGCAGCTCTGGGGGGGGCCCCAAAAACATTCAGTACTTC.

This chain uses TRBV19 with TRBJ1-1; tentative D call: TRBD1 (6 bases). CDR3 length: 13 amino acids. Germline V gene sequence: CDR1 LNHDA, CDR2 SQIVND (reference sequence). V was clipped by 3 bases and J by 9 bases, with 14 bases between them. The CDR3 reads CASSISPTGKAFF. Here the CDR3 DNA reads TGTGCCAGTAGTATTAGCCCGACAGGAAAAGCTTTCTTT.

This clonotype was detected only a few times. This chain joins TRBV5-1 and TRBJ2-1; the D gene is possibly TRBD2 (5 bases). Germline values: CDR1 SGHRS, CDR2 YFSETQ. Trimming cost V 4 bases and J 9 bases, with 11 bases left between them. The CDR3 spans 12 residues. CDR3 coding DNA: TGCGCCAGCAGCCAAGCGGTCGGTGAGCAGTTCTTC. Amino acid sequence: CASSQAVGEQFF.

This clonotype has a handful of counts. This chain connects TRBV14 to TRBJ1-2; unclear D gene. Germline CDR1 reads SGHDN; CDR2 reads FVKESK. The CDR3 contains 15 residues. V was clipped by 2 bases and J by 8 bases, with 18 bases between them. The CDR3 DNA reads TGTGCCAGCAGCCAAAACGGGCCGCTTGGTGAGGGCTACACCTTC. It is translated as CASSQNGPLGEGYTF. Full variable domain (remainder filled in from reference TRBV14 and TRBJ1-2): EAGVTQFPSHSVIEKGQTVTLRCDPISGHDNLYWYRRVMGKEIKFLLHFVKESKQDESGMPNNRFLAERTGGTYSTLKVQPAELEDSGVYFCASSQNGPLGEGYTFGSGTRLTVV.

The chain combines TRBV28 with TRBJ1-5; a weak D match, TRBD1 (6 bases). CDR1 is MDHEN and CDR2 is SYDVKM in the germline V gene. The CDR3 length is 18 residues. Trimming stripped 7 bases from V and 1 base from J, with 23 bases between. The CDR3 loop is CASITGGGAGRSNQPQHF. As DNA, the CDR3 is TGTGCCAGCATCACTGGGGGGGGCGCCGGGCGGAGCAATCAGCCCCAGCATTTT.

This clonotype was detected a few times. V is TRBV20-1 and J is TRBJ1-5; D is possibly TRBD1 (5 bases). Germline V gene lookup returns CDR1 DFQATT and CDR2 SNEGSKA (reference sequence). CDR3 length: 14 amino acids. V was pared by 5 bases and J by 6 bases, with 17 bases between. The CDR3 sequence is CSAQRDAVGQPQHF. The CDR3 DNA reads TGCAGTGCTCAACGGGACGCCGTGGGTCAGCCCCAGCATTTT.

This clonotype was counted between two and nine times. This chain uses TRBV9 with TRBJ2-7; 7 bases line up with TRBD2. The CDR3 extends over 15 amino acids. J lost 4 bases, V lost 5 bases, and 12 bases had no gene match. CDR1 SGDLS and CDR2 YYNGEE come from the germline V gene. The CDR3 DNA follows: TGTGCCAGCAGTGCTGCTGGTGGGGGGGAATACGAGCAGTACTTC. This codes for CASSAAGGGEYEQYF.

This clonotype has more than one count but fewer than ten. This chain's CDR3 is CASFLAPGGYTF. The DNA for the CDR3 is TGCGCCAGCTTCTTGGCCCCCGGGGGCTACACCTTC. This chain links TRBV5-1 with TRBJ1-2; D gene unclear. Germline CDR1 reads SGHRS; CDR2 reads YFSETQ. The V gene lost 7 bases and the J gene lost 8 bases, with 15 bases spanning the gap. The CDR3 totals 12 residues. Using reference TRBV5-1 and TRBJ1-2 for the parts outside the CDR3, the full variable domain is KAGVTQTPRYLIKTRGQQVTLSCSPISGHRSVSWYQQTPGQGLQFLFEYFSETQRNKGNFPGRFSGRQFSNSRSEMNVSTLELGDSALYLCASFLAPGGYTFGSGTRLTVV.

In this sample, this clonotype turned up a few times. V and J are TRBV6-1 and TRBJ1-4, with D possibly TRBD1 on 5 matching bases. The CDR3 has 13 residues. V was shortened by 5 bases and J by 5 bases, with 9 bases between the two germline ends. Germline values: CDR1 MNHNS, CDR2 SASEGT. The CDR3 loop is CASSRGDNEKLFF. DNA of the CDR3: TGTGCCAGCAGTAGGGGAGACAATGAAAAACTGTTTTTT.

This clonotype appeared a few times. The chain combines TRBV7-2 with TRBJ2-7; tentative D call: TRBD2 (6 bases). This CDR3 region has 13 residues. Germline CDR1 reads SGHTA; CDR2 reads FQGNSA. Trimming removed 3 bases from V and 7 bases from J, with 13 bases in between. CDR3 nucleotides: TGTGCCAGCAGCTTCGCCCCAGGGAGGGAGCAGTACTTC. Amino acids: CASSFAPGREQYF.

This clonotype was detected only a few times. The chain is built from TRBV12-3 or TRBV12-4 and TRBJ1-5, with D possibly TRBD1 on 5 matching bases. The V and J ends lost 4 bases and 4 bases respectively, with 14 bases between them. The CDR3 spans 15 residues. CDR3 sequence: CASSSSWGLNQPQHF. In nucleotides, the CDR3 is TGTGCCAGCAGTTCGTCCTGGGGCCTTAATCAGCCCCAGCATTTT.

V and J are TRBV28 and TRBJ2-3, with D possibly matching TRBD2 (5 bases). The CDR3 extends over 16 amino acids. Germline V gene lookup returns CDR1 MDHEN and CDR2 SYDVKM. V gave up 7 bases and J gave up 0 bases, with 17 bases separating them. CDR3 region: CASTRPGRASTDTQYF. CDR3 bases: TGTGCCAGCACACGGCCCGGGCGGGCTAGCACAGATACGCAGTATTTT.

In this sample, this clonotype turned up a few times. The chain is built from TRBV7-2 and TRBJ2-7; the match to TRBD2 covers 10 bases. The V segment lost 1 base and the J segment 5 bases; nucleotides outside the gene matches: 11. The CDR3 loop spans 17 amino acids. Germline lookup yields CDR1 SGHTA and CDR2 FQGNSA. The CDR3 reads CASSLVPSGRDGDEQYF. CDR3 in DNA: TGTGCCAGCAGCTTAGTACCTAGCGGGAGAGATGGGGACGAGCAGTACTTC.